The present T cell receptor (beta chain) was sequenced within a study of blood T cell repertoires in COVID-19. Produced via immunoSEQ multiplex PCR; TCRdb's table is partial and in-frame only. The sample records 200,000 to 250,000 clones, about 88% being singletons. The sample taken for sequencing was peripheral blood. The clonotype comes from a man aged 45-65 years who had recovered from COVID-19.

This CDR3 reads CASSFRDRPYEQYF. CDR3 DNA sequence: TGTGCCAGCAGTTTCCGGGACAGGCCCTACGAGCAGTACTTC. The chain joins TRBV6-5 to TRBJ2-7; 8 bases align to TRBD1. The length of the CDR3 is 14 residues. The V and J ends lost 4 bases and 2 bases, in that order; junction bases with no gene match: 4. Germline loops: CDR1 MNHEY, CDR2 SVGAGI.